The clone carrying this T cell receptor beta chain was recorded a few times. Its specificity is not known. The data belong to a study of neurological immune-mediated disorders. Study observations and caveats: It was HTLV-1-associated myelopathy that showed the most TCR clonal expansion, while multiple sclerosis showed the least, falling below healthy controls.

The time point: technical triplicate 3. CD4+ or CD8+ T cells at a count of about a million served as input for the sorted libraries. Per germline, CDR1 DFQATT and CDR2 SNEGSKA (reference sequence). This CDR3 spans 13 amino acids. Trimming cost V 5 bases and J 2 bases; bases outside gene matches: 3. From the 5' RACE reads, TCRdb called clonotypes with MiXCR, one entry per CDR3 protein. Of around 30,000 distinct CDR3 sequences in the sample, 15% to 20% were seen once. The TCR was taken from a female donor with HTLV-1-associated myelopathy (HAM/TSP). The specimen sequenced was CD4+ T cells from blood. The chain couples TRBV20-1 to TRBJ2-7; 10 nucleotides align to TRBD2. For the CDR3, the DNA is TGCAGTGCTGCCGGGACTAGCGCCTACGAGCAGTACTTC. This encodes CSAAGTSAYEQYF.